This T cell receptor beta chain was retrieved from a study of PD-1 blockade in mismatch repair-deficient tumors. Study-wide context: Patients had around twelve mismatch repair-deficient cancer types, all previously treated and progressing. Study-wide results and caveats: Rapid post-treatment expansion, then contraction, generally preceding radiologic response, marked tumor-resident clones.

A word on this clone: Its antigen is undetermined.

The protocol was immunoSEQ multiplex PCR, while the TCRdb copy is restricted to in-frame clones and leaves out a portion. This table holds some 17,000 clones, approximately 84% found once. The CDR3 runs to 16 residues. Looked up from germline, CDR1 is MGHRA and CDR2 is YSYEKL. V trimming: 2 bases; J trimming: 3 bases; junction bases outside the gene matches: 5. Every patient had mismatch repair deficiency by PCR or immunohistochemistry. TCR sequencing covered a few patients who responded to pembrolizumab. The chain links TRBV4-1 to TRBJ2-2; 8 bases fit TRBD2. This specimen was PBMCs, taken less than 25 weeks after starting pembrolizumab. The TCR originated in an adult with mismatch repair-deficient cancer. CDR3 region: CASSQSGTSYTGELFF. In nucleotides, the CDR3 is TGCGCCAGCAGCCAATCCGGGACTAGTTACACCGGGGAGCTGTTTTTT.